This TCR beta chain was identified during a study of OX40 agonist ivuxolimab in advanced cancers. Study at large: Patients' therapy was ivuxolimab, an antibody that acts as an agonist of OX40 (CD134).

Worth noting for this clone: Its target is not known.

Germline V CDR1 and CDR2: SGDLS, YYNGEE. The CDR3 contains 16 residues. J lost 2 bases, V lost 4 bases, and 5 bases had no gene match. Whole-study results and caveats: Low clonal expansion, among the lowest seen, marked partial responders at 0.1-3.0 mg/kg.

Assay used: immunoSEQ multiplex PCR; TCRdb lists only in-frame clones, some missing. The sample lists 70,000 to 80,000 clones; 88% were seen once. The TCR comes from an adult with an advanced solid tumor such as melanoma, head and neck, liver or kidney cancer. The rearrangement joins TRBV9 to TRBJ2-2, with 10 positions matching TRBD1. Sequencing was performed on CD4+ or CD8+ T cells sorted from blood, taken in a trial of the OX40 agonist ivuxolimab. The CDR3 here is CASSPGTGANTGELFF. Here the CDR3 DNA reads TGTGCCAGCAGCCCCGGGACAGGGGCTAACACCGGGGAGCTGTTTTTT.